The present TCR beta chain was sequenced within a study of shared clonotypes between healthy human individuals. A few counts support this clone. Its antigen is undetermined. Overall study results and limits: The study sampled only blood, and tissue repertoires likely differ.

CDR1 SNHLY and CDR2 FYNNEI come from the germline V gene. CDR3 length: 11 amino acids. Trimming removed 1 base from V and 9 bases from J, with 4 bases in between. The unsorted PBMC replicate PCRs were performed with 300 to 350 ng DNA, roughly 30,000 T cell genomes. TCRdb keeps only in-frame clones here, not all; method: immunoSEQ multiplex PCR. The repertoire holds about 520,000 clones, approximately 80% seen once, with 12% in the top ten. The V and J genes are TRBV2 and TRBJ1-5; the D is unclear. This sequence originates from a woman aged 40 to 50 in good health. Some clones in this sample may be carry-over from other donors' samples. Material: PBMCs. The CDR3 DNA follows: TGTGCCAGCAGTGAAGAGGGGCCCCAGCATTTT. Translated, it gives CASSEEGPQHF.